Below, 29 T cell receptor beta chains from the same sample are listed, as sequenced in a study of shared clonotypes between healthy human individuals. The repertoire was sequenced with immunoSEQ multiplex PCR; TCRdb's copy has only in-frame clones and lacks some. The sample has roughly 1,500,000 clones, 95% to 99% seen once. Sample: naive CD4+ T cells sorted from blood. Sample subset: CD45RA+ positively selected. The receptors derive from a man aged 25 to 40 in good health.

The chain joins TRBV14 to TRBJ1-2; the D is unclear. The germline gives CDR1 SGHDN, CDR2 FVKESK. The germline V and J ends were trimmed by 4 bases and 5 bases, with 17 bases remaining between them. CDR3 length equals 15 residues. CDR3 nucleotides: TGTGCCAGCAGCCTGGGCCGGGGTATTCGGTATGGCTACACCTTC. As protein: CASSLGRGIRYGYTF. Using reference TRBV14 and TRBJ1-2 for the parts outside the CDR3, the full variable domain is EAGVTQFPSHSVIEKGQTVTLRCDPISGHDNLYWYRRVMGKEIKFLLHFVKESKQDESGMPNNRFLAERTGGTYSTLKVQPAELEDSGVYFCASSLGRGIRYGYTFGSGTRLTVV.

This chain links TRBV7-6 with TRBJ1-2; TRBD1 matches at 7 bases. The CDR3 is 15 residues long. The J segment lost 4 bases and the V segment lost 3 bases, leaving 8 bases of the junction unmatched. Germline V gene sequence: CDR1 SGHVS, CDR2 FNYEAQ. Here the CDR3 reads CASSFSPGQLYGYTF. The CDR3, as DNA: TGTGCCAGCAGCTTTTCCCCGGGACAGCTCTATGGCTACACCTTC.

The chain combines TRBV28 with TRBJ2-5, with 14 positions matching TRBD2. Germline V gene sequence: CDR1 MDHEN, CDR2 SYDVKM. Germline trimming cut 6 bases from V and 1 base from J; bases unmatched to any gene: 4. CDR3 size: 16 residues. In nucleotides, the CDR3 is TGTGCCAGCAGAGAAGGGACTAGCGGGAGCCAAGAGACCCAGTACTTC. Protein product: CASREGTSGSQETQYF.

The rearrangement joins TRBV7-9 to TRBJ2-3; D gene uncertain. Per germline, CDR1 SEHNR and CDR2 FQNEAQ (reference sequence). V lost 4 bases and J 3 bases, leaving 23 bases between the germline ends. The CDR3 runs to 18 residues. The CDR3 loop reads CASSSPPLSRRVTDTQYF. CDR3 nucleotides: TGTGCCAGCAGCTCCCCCCCCCTTTCGAGACGGGTTACAGATACGCAGTATTTT. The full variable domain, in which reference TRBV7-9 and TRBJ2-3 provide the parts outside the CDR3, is DTGVSQNPRHKITKRGQNVTFRCDPISEHNRLYWYRQTLGQGPEFLTYFQNEAQLEKSRLLSDRFSAERPKGSFSTLEIQRTEQGDSAMYLCASSSPPLSRRVTDTQYFGPGTRLTVL.

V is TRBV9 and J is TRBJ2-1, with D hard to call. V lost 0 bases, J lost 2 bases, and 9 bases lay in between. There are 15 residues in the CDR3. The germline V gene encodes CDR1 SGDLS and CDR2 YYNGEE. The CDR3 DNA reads TGTGCCAGCAGCGTAGAAGGGTTTACCTACAATGAGCAGTTCTTC. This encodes CASSVEGFTYNEQFF.

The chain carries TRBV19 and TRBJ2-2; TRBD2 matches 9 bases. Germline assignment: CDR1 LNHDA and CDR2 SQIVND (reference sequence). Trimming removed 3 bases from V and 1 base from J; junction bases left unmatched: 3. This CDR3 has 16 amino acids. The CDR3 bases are TGTGCCAGTAGTATGGGACTAGCATGGAACACCGGGGAGCTGTTTTTT. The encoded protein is CASSMGLAWNTGELFF.

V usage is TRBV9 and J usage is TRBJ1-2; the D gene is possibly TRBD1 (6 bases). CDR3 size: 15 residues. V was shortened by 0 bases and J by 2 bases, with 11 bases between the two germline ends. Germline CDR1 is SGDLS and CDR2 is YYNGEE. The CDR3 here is CASSVEARGNYGYTF. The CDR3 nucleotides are TGTGCCAGCAGCGTAGAAGCGAGGGGGAACTATGGCTACACCTTC.

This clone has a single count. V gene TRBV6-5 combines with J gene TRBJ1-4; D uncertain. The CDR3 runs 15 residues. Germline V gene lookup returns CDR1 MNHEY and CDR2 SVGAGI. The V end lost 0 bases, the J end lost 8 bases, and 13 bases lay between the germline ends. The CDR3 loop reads CASSYSGGGGEKLFF. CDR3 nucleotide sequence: TGTGCCAGCAGTTACTCAGGCGGAGGTGGGGAAAAACTGTTTTTT.

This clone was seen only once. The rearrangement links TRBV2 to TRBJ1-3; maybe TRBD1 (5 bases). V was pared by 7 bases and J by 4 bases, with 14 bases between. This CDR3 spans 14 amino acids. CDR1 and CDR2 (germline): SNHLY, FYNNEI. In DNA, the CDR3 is TGTGCCAGCACTTGGGGCAAATCGGGAAACACCATATATTTT. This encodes CASTWGKSGNTIYF. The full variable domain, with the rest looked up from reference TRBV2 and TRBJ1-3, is EPEVTQTPSHQVTQMGQEVILRCVPISNHLYFYWYRQILGQKVEFLVSFYNNEISEKSEIFDDQFSVERPDGSNFTLKIRSTKLEDSAMYFCASTWGKSGNTIYFGEGSWLTVV.

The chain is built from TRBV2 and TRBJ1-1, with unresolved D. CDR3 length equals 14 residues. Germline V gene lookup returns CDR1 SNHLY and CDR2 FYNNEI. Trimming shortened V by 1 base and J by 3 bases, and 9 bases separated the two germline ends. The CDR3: CASSEVMGYTEAFF. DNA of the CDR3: TGTGCCAGCAGTGAAGTGATGGGGTACACTGAAGCTTTCTTT.

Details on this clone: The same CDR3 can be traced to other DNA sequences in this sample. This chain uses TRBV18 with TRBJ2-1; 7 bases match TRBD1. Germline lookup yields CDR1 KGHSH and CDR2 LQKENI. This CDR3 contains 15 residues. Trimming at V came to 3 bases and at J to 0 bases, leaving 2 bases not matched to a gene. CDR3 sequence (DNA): TGTGCCAGCTCACCTGACAGGGTCTCCTACAATGAGCAGTTCTTC. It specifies CASSPDRVSYNEQFF.

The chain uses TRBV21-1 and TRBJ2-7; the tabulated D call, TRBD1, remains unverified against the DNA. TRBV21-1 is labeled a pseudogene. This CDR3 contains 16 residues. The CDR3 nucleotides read TGTGCCAGCAGCACAGACCGACACAGCTATTCCTACGAGCAGTACTTC. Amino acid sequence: CASSTDRHSYSYEQYF.

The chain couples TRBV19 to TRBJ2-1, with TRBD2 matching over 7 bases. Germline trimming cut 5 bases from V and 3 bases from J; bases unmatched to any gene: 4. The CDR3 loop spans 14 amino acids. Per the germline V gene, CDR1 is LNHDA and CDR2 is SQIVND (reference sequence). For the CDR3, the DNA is TGTGCCAGTAGTCAGCAGCGGGGCTACAATGAGCAGTTCTTC. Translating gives CASSQQRGYNEQFF.

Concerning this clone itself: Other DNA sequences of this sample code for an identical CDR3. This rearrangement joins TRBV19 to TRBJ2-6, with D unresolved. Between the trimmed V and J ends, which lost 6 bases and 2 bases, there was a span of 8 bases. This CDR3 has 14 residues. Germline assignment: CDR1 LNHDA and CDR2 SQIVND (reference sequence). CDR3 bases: TGTGCCAGTAGGGACGGAGCTGGGGCCAACGTCCTGACTTTC. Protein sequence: CASRDGAGANVLTF.

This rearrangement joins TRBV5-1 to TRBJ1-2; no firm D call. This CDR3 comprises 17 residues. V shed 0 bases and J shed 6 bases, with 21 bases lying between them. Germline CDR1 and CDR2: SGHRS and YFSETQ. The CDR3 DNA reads TGCGCCAGCAGCTTGGAGGTTGGCAAAAATACAGAGAATGGCTACACCTTC. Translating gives CASSLEVGKNTENGYTF.

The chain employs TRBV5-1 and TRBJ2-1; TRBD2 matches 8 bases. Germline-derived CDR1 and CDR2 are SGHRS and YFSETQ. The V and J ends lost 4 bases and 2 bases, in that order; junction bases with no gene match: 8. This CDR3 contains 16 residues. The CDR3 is CASSPGGGGTYNEQFF. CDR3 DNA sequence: TGCGCCAGCAGCCCGGGAGGGGGAGGGACCTACAATGAGCAGTTCTTC.

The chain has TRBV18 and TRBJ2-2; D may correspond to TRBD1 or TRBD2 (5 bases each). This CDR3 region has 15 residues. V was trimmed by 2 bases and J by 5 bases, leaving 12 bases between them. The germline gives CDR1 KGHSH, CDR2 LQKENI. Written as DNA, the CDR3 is TGTGCCAGCTCACCAGGGACCGGGGCTACCGGGGAGCTGTTTTTT. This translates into CASSPGTGATGELFF.

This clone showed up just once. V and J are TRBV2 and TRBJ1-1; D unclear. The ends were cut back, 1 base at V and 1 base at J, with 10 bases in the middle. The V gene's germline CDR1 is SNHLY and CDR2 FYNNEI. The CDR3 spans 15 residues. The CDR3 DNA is TGTGCCAGCAGTGAAGTGCGCCGTACGAACACTGAAGCTTTCTTT. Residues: CASSEVRRTNTEAFF.

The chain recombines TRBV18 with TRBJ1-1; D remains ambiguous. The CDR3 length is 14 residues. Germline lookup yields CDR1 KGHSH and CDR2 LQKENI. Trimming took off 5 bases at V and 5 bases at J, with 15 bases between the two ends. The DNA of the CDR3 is TGTGCCAGCTCATCCTACTTATATGAAACTGAAGCTTTCTTT. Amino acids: CASSSYLYETEAFF.

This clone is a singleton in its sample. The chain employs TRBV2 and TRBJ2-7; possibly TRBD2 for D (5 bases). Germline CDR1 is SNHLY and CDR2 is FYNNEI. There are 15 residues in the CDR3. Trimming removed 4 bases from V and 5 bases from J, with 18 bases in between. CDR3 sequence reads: CASSVSGTRANEQYF. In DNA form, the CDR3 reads TGTGCCAGCAGTGTAAGCGGAACAAGGGCCAACGAGCAGTACTTC.

In DNA form, the CDR3 reads TGTGCCAGCAGCCCGGGACCCTACTACGAGCAGTACTTC. Translated: CASSPGPYYEQYF. This chain connects TRBV11-2 to TRBJ2-7; D is perhaps TRBD1 or TRBD2 (5 bases each). CDR1 is SGHAT, CDR2 FQNNGV, per germline. Deletions cut 5 bases from V and 3 bases from J, with 11 bases between. The CDR3 extends over 13 amino acids.

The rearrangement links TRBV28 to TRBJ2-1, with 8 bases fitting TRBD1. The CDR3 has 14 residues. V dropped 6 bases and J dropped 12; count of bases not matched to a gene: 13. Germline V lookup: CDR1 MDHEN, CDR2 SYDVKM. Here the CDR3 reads CASSTGGATGVQFF. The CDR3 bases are TGTGCCAGCAGCACCGGGGGTGCGACAGGGGTGCAGTTCTTC.

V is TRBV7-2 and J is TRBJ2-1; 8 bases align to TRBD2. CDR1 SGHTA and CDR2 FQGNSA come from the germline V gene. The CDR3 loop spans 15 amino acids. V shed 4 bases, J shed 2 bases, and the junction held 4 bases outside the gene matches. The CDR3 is CASSYLAGTYNEQFF. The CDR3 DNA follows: TGTGCCAGCAGCTACCTAGCGGGTACCTACAATGAGCAGTTCTTC.

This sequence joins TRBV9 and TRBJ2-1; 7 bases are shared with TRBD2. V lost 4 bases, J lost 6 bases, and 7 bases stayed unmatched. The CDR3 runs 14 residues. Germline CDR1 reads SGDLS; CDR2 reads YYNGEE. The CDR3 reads CASSILTSSNEQFF. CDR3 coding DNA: TGTGCCAGCAGCATACTGACTAGCTCCAATGAGCAGTTCTTC.

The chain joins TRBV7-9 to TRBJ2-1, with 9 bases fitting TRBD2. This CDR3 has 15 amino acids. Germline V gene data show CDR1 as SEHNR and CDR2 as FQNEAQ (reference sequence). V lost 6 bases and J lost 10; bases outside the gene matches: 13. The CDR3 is CASRRPGLAGEEQFF. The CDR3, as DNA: TGTGCCAGCAGGCGGCCGGGACTAGCCGGAGAGGAGCAGTTCTTC.

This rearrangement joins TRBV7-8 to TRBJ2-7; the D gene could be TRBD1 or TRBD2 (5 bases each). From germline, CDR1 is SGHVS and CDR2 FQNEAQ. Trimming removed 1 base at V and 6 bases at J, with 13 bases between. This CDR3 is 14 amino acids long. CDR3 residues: CASSLDRGVGEQYF. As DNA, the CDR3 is TGTGCCAGCAGCTTAGACCGAGGGGTTGGCGAGCAGTACTTC.

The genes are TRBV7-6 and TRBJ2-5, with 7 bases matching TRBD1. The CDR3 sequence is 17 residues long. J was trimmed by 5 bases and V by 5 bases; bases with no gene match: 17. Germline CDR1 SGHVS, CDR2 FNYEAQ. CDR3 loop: CASSQTRTGEFWETQYF. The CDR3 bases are TGTGCCAGCAGCCAAACGCGGACAGGCGAATTTTGGGAGACCCAGTACTTC.

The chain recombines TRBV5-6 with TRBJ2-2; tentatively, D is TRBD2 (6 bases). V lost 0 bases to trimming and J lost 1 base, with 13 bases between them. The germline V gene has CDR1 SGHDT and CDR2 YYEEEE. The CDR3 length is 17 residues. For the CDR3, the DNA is TGTGCCAGCAGCTTGGTAATGTGGGGACTGAACACCGGGGAGCTGTTTTTT. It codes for CASSLVMWGLNTGELFF. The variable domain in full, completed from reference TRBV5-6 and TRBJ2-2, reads DAGVTQSPTHLIKTRGQQVTLRCSPKSGHDTVSWYQQALGQGPQFIFQYYEEEERQRGNFPDRFSGHQFPNYSSELNVNALLLGDSALYLCASSLVMWGLNTGELFFGEGSRLTVL.

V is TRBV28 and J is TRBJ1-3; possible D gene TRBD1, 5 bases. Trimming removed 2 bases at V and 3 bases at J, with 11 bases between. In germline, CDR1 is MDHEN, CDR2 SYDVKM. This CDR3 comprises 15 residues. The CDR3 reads CASSLPGLYGNTIYF. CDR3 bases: TGTGCCAGCAGTTTACCGGGACTCTATGGAAACACCATATATTTT.